This T cell receptor (beta chain) was profiled in a study of PD-1 blockade in classical Hodgkin lymphoma. The CDR3 has 15 amino acids. Germline loops: CDR1 SGHDT, CDR2 YYEEEE. The ends lost 4 bases at V and 2 bases at J; junction bases unmatched: 3. This table comes from immunoSEQ multiplex PCR, and its TCRdb copy is limited to in-frame clones, with some not included. The profile covers approximately 100,000 clones, with 80% to 95% appearing a single time and less than 3.5% taken by the ten largest. Every patient relapsed after autologous stem cell transplantation, and brentuximab vedotin exposure varied.

This rearrangement joins TRBV5-6 to TRBJ2-7; 13 nucleotides line up with TRBD2. The material sequenced was peripheral blood mononuclear cells (PBMCs), taken at baseline. This clonotype originated in a human donor with classical Hodgkin lymphoma. The CDR3: CASSGGLAGTYEQYF. The CDR3 bases are TGTGCCAGCAGCGGGGGACTAGCGGGGACCTACGAGCAGTACTTC.